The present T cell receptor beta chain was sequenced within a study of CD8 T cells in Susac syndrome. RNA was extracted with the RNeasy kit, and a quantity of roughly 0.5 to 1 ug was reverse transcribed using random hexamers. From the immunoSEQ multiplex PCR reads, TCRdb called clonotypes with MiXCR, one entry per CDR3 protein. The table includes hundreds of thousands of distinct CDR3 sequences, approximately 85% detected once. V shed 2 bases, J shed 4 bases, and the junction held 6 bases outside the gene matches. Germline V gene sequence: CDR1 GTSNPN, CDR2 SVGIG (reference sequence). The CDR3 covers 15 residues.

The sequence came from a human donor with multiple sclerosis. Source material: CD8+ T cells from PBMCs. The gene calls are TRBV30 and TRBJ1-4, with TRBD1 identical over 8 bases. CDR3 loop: CAWSQTGALNEKLFF. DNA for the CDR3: TGTGCCTGGAGTCAGACAGGGGCTCTTAATGAAAAACTGTTTTTT.